This T cell receptor (beta chain) was captured by sequencing in a study of OX40 agonist ivuxolimab in advanced cancers. Turning to the study itself: Patients in dose escalation had liver, melanoma, kidney or head and neck cancers. Mean age approximately 59 years, range 23 to 79; approximately 80% male. Findings and limits, study-wide: There was clonal expansion of CD4+ and CD8+ blood T cells by week 6 at 0.1 to 3.0 mg/kg. Average numbers of expanded clones were greater in CD8+ T cells than in CD4+.

TCRdb's table, derived via immunoSEQ multiplex PCR, lists solely in-frame clones and lacks some. The sample lists some 70,000 clones, about 91% occurring once. In this sample, this clone turned up a few times. The antigen is not known. The V and J ends lost 4 bases and 6 bases respectively, with 11 bases between them. The V gene's germline CDR1 is SGDLS and CDR2 YYNGEE. This CDR3 is built from 12 residues. V is TRBV9 and J is TRBJ2-7; D perhaps matches TRBD1 (6 bases). Sequencing used CD4+ or CD8+ T cells sorted from blood, obtained in a trial of the OX40 agonist ivuxolimab. The clonotype was recovered from an adult with an advanced solid tumor such as melanoma, head and neck, liver or kidney cancer. Here the CDR3 reads CASSKDSFEQYF. In DNA, the CDR3 is TGTGCCAGCAGCAAGGACAGTTTCGAGCAGTACTTC.